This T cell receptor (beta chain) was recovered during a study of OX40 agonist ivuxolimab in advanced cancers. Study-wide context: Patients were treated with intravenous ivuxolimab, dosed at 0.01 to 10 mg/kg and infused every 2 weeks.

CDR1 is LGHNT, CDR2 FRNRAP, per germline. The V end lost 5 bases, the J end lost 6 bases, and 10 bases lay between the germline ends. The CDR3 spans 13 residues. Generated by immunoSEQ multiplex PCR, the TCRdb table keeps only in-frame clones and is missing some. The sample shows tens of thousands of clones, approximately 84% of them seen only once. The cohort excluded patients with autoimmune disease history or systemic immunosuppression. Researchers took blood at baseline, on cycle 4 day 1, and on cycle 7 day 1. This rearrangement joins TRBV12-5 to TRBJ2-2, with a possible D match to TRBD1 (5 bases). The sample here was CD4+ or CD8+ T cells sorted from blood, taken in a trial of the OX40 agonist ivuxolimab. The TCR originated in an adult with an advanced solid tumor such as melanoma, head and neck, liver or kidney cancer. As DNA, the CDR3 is TGTGCTAGTGGTCACGACAGCCCCGGGGAGCTGTTTTTT. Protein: CASGHDSPGELFF.